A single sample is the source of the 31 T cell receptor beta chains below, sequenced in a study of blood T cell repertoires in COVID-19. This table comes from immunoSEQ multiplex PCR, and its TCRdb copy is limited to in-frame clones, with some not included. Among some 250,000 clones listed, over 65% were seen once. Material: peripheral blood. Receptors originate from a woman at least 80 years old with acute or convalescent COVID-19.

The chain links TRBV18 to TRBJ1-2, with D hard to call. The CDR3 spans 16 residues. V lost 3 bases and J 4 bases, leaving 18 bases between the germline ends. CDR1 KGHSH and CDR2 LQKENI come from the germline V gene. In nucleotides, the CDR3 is TGTGCCAGCTCACCCACGGGTGGAAGGAACCCCTATGGCTACACCTTC. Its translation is CASSPTGGRNPYGYTF.

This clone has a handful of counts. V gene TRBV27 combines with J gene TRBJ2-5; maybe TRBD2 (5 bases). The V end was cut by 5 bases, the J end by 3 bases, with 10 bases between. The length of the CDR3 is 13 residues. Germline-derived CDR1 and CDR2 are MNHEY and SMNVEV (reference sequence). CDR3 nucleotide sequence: TGTGCCAGCAGTCCCACTAGTGAAGAGACCCAGTACTTC. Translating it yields CASSPTSEETQYF.

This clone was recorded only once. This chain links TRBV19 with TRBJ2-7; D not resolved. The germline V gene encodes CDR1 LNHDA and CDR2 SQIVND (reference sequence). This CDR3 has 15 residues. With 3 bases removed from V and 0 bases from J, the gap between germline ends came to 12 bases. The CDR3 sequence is CASSIRVRGSYEQYF. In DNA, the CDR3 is TGTGCCAGTAGTATCCGGGTAAGAGGCTCCTACGAGCAGTACTTC.

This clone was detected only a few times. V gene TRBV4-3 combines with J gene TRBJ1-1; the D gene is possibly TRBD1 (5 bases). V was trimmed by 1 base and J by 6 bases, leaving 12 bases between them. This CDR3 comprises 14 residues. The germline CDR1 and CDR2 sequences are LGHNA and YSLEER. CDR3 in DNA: TGCGCCAGCAGCCAAGGATCGGGGGAGGCTGAAGCTTTCTTT. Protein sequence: CASSQGSGEAEAFF.

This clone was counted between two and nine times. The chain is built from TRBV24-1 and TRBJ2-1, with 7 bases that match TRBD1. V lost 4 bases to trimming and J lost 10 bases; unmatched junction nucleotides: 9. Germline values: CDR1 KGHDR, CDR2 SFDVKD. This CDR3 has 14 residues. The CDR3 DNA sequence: TGTGCCACCAGTGACGTGGGACAGAGCAAGGAGCAGTTCTTC. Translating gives CATSDVGQSKEQFF.

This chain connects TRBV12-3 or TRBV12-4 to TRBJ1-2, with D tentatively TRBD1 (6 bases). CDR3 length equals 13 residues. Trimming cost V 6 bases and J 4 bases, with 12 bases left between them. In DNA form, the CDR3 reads TGTGCCAGCAGACCACAGGGCTTCTATGGCTACACCTTC. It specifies CASRPQGFYGYTF.

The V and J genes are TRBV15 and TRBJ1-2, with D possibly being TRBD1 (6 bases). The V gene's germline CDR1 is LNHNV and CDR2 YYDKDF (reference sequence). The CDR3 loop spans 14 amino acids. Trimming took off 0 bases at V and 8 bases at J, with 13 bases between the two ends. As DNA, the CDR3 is TGTGCCACCAGCAGAGAGAGGACAGATTACGGCTACACCTTC. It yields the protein CATSRERTDYGYTF.

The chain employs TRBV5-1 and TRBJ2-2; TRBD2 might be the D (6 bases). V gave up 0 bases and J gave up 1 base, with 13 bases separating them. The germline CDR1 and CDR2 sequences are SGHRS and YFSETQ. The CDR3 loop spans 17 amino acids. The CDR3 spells CASSLVLQRVNTGELFF. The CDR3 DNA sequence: TGCGCCAGCAGCTTGGTTCTCCAGCGGGTGAACACCGGGGAGCTGTTTTTT.

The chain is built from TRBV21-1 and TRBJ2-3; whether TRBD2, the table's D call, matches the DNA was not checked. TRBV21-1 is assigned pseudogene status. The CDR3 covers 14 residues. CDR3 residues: CASSKVSRVDTQYF. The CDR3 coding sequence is TGTGCCAGCAGCAAAGTATCCCGCGTCGATACGCAGTATTTT.

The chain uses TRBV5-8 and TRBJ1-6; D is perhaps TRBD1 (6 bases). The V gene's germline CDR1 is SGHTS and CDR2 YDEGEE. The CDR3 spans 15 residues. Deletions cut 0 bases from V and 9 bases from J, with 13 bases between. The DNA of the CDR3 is TGTGCCAGCAGCTTGGGGCAGGGGTTAAGTTCACCCCTCCACTTT. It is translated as CASSLGQGLSSPLHF.

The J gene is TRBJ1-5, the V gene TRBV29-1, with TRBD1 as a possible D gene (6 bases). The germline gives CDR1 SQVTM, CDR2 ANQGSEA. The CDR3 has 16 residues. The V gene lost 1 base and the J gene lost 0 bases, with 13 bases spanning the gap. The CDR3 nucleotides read TGCAGCGTTGAAGGGACAGATACTTATAGCAATCAGCCCCAGCATTTT. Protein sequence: CSVEGTDTYSNQPQHF.

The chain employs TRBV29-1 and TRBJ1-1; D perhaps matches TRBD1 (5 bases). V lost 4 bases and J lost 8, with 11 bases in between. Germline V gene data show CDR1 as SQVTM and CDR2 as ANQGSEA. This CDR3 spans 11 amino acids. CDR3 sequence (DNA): TGCAGCGTTGCCTCATGGGGCGAAGCTTTCTTT. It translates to CSVASWGEAFF.

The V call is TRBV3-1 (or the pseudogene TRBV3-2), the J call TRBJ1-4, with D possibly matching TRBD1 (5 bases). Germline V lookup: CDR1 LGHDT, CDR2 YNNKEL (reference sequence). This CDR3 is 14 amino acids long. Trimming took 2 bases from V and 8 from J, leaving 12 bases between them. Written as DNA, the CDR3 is TGTGCCAGCAGCCAACGGCAGGGATGGGAAAAACTGTTTTTT. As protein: CASSQRQGWEKLFF.

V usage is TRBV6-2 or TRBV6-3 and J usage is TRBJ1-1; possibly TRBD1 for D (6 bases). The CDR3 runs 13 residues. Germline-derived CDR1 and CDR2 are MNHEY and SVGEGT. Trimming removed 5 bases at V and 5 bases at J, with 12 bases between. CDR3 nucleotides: TGTGCCAGCAGTCGACAGGCTGAGACTGAAGCTTTCTTT. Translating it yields CASSRQAETEAFF.

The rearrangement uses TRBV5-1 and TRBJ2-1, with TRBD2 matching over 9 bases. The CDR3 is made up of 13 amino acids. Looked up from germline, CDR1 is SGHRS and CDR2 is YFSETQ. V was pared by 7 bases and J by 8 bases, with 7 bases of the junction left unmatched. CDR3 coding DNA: TGCGCCAGCGGGGCTAGCGGGGTGCATGAGCAGTTCTTC. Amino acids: CASGASGVHEQFF. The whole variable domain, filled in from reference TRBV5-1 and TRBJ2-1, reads KAGVTQTPRYLIKTRGQQVTLSCSPISGHRSVSWYQQTPGQGLQFLFEYFSETQRNKGNFPGRFSGRQFSNSRSEMNVSTLELGDSALYLCASGASGVHEQFFGPGTRLTVL.

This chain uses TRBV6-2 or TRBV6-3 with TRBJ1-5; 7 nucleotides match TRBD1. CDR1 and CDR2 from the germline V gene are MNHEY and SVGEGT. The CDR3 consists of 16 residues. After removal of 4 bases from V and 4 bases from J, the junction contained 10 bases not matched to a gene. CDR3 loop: CASSSRQGVANQPQHF. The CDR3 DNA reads TGTGCCAGCAGTTCGAGACAGGGAGTCGCAAATCAGCCCCAGCATTTT.

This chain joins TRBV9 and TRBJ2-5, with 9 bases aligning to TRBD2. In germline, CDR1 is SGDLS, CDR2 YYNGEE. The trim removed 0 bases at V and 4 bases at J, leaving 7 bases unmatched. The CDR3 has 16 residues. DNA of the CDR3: TGTGCCAGCAGCGTAGGAGTTAGCGGGGGAAGAGAGACCCAGTACTTC. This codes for CASSVGVSGGRETQYF. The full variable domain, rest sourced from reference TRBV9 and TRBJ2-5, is DSGVTQTPKHLITATGQRVTLRCSPRSGDLSVYWYQQSLDQGLQFLIQYYNGEERAKGNILERFSAQQFPDLHSELNLSSLELGDSALYFCASSVGVSGGRETQYFGPGTRLLVL.

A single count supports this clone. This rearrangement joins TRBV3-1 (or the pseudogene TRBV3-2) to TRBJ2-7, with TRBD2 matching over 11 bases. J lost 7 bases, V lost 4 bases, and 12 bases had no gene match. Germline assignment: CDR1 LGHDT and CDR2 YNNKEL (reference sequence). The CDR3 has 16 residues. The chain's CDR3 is CASSRPLAGGSWEQYF. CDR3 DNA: TGTGCCAGCAGCCGCCCCCTAGCGGGAGGTTCTTGGGAGCAGTACTTC.

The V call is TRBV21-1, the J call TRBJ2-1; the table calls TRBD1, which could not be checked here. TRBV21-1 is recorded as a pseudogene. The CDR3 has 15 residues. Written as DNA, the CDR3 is TGTGCCAGCAGCAACGTGGGGGCTGGTTACGATGAGCAGTTCTTC. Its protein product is CASSNVGAGYDEQFF.

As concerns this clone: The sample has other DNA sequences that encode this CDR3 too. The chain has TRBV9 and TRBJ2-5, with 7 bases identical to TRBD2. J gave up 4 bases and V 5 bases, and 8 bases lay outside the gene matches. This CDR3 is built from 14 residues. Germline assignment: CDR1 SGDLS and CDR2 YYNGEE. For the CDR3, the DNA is TGTGCCAGCAGTGCTTCCTCGGGGGGAGAGACCCAGTACTTC. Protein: CASSASSGGETQYF.

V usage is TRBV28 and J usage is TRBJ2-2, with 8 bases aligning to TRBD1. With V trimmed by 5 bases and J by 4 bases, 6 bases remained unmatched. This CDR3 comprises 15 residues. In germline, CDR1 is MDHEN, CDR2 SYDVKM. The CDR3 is CASSRRTGGTGELFF. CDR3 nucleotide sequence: TGTGCCAGCAGTAGAAGAACAGGGGGCACCGGGGAGCTGTTTTTT. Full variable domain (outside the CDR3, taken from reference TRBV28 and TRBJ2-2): DVKVTQSSRYLVKRTGEKVFLECVQDMDHENMFWYRQDPGLGLRLIYFSYDVKMKEKGDIPEGYSVSREKKERFSLILESASTNQTSMYLCASSRRTGGTGELFFGEGSRLTVL.

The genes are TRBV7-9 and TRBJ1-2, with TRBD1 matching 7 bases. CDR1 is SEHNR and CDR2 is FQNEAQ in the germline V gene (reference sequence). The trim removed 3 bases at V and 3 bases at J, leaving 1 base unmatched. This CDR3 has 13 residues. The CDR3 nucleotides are TGTGCCAGCAGCTTCGACAGGGACTATGGCTACACCTTC. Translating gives CASSFDRDYGYTF.

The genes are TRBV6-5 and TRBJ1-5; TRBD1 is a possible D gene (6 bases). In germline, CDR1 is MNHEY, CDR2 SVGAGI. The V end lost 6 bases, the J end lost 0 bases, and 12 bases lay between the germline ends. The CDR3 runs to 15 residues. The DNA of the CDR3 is TGTGCCAGCAGCAAAACAGGGCATAGCAATCAGCCCCAGCATTTT. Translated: CASSKTGHSNQPQHF.

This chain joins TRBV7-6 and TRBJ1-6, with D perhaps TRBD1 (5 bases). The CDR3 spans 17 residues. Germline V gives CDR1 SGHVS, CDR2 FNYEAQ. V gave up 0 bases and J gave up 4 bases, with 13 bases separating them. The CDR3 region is CASSLAQWGLYNSPLHF. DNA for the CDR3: TGTGCCAGCAGCTTAGCGCAGTGGGGACTTTATAATTCACCCCTCCACTTT.

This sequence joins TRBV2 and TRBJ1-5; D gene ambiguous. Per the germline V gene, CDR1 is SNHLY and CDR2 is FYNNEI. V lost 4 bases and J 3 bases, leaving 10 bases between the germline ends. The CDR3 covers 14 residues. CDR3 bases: TGTGCCAGCAGTGTAAAACAGATCAATCAGCCCCAGCATTTT. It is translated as CASSVKQINQPQHF.

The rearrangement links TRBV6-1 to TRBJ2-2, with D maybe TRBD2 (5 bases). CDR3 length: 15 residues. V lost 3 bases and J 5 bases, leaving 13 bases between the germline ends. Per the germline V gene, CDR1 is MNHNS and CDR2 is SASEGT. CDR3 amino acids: CASSDAGVGTGELFF. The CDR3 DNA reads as TGTGCCAGCAGTGATGCCGGGGTCGGGACCGGGGAGCTGTTTTTT.

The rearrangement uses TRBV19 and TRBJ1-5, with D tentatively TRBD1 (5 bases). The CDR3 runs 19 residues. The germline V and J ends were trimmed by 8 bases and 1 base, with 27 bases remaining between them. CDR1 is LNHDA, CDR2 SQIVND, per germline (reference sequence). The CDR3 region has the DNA TGTGCCAGTGCAACCCGGGGGGGTGGGCAGGCGGGGAGCAATCAGCCCCAGCATTTT. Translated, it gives CASATRGGGQAGSNQPQHF.

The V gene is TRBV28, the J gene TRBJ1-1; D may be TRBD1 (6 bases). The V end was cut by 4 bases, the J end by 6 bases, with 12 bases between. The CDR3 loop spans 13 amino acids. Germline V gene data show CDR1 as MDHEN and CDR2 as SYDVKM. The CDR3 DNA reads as TGTGCCAGCAGTTCAGGGGAAAGGGCTGAAGCTTTCTTT. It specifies CASSSGERAEAFF.

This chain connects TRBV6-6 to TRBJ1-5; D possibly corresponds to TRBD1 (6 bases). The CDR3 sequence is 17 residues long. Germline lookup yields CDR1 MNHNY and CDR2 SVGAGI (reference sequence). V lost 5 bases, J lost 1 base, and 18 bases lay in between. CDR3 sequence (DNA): TGTGCCAGCAGTCCCCTGGCGGGGGCGATGAGCAATCAGCCCCAGCATTTT. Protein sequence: CASSPLAGAMSNQPQHF.

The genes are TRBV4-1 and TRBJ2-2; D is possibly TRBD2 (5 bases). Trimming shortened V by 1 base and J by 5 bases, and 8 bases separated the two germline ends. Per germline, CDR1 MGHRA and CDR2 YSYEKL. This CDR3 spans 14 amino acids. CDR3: CASSQGGETGELFF. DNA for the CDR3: TGCGCCAGCAGCCAAGGGGGAGAGACCGGGGAGCTGTTTTTT.

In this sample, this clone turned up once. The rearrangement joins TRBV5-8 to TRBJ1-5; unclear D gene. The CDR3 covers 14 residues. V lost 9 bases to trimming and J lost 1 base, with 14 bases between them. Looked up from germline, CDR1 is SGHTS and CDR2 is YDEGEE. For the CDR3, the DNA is TGTGCCACAGCTGCGGGGTTGAGCAATCAGCCCCAGCATTTT. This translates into CATAAGLSNQPQHF.